This T cell receptor beta chain was retrieved from a study of Ad26.COV2.S vaccination and SARS-CoV-2 variants. General study results and limits: Substantial post-vaccination breadth of spike-specific CD8+ and CD4+ T cell responses was reported.

Noted treatment: around 19 received Ad26.COV2.S at low or high dose, single or two shots; several received placebo; per-sample allocation not given. Samples came from day 63 after the first vaccine or placebo injection. This clone came up a few times. Its antigen is currently unknown. Some clones are missing from TCRdb's copy, which holds only in-frame ones; the method was immunoSEQ multiplex PCR. The sample shows 350,000 to 450,000 clones, 83% of them seen only once. This CDR3 has 15 amino acids. Germline lookup yields CDR1 LNHDA and CDR2 SQIVND (reference sequence). V was trimmed by 0 bases and J by 4 bases, leaving 9 bases between them.

This TCR was sampled from a person aged 18-65 years who received the Ad26.COV2.S COVID-19 vaccine or a placebo. The input for sequencing was peripheral blood, taken in a trial of Ad26.COV2.S vaccine versus placebo. The V call is TRBV19, the J call TRBJ2-2; D unclear. In DNA form, the CDR3 reads TGTGCCAGTAGTATAGATGCCGGATCCACCGGGGAGCTGTTTTTT. Amino acid sequence: CASSIDAGSTGELFF.